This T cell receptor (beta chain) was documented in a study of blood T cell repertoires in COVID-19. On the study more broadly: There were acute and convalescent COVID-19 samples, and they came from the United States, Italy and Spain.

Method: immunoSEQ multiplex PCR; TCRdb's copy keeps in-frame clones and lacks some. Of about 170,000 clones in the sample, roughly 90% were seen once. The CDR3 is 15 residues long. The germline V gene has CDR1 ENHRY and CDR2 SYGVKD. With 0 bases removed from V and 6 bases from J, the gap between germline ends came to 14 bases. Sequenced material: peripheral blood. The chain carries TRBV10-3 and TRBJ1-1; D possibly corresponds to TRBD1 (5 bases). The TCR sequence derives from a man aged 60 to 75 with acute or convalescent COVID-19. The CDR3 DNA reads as TGTGCCATCAGTGAGTCGCCACAGGTAGGGGCTGAAGCTTTCTTT. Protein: CAISESPQVGAEAFF.